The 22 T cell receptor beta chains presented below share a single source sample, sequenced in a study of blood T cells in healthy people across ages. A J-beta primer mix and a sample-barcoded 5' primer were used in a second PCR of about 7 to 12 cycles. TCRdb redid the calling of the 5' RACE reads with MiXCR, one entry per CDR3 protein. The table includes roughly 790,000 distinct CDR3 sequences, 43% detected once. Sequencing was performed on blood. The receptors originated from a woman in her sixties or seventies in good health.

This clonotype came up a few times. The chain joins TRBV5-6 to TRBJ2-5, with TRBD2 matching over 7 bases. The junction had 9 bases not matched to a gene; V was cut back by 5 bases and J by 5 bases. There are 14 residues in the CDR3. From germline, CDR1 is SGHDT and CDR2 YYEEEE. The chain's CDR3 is CASSWASGGETQYF. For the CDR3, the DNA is TGTGCCAGCAGTTGGGCCTCCGGGGGGGAGACCCAGTACTTC.

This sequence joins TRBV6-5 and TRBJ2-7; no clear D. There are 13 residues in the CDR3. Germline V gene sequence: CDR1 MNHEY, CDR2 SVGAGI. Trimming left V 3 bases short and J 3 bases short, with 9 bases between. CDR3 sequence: CASSYLPGYEQYF. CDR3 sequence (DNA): TGTGCCAGCAGTTATTTACCAGGCTACGAGCAGTACTTC.

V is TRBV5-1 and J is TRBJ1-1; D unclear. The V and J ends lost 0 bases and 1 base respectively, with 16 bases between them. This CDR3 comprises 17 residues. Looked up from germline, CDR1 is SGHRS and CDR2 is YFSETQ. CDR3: CASSLGVWISGNTEAFF. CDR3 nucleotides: TGCGCCAGCAGCTTGGGAGTATGGATCTCGGGGAACACTGAAGCTTTCTTT.

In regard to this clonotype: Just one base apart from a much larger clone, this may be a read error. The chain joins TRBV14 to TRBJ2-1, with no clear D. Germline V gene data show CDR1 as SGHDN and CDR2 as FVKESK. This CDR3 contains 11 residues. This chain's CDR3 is CTSSRRNEQFF. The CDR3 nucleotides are TGTACCAGCAGCCGACGAAATGAGCAGTTCTTC.

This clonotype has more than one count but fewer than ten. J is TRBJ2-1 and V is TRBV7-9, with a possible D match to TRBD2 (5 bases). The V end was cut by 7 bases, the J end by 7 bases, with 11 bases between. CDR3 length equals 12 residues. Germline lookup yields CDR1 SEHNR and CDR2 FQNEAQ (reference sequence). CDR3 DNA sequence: TGTGCCAGCACCGGACTCGATAATGAGCAGTTCTTC. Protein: CASTGLDNEQFF. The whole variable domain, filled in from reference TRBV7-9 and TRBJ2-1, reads DTGVSQNPRHKITKRGQNVTFRCDPISEHNRLYWYRQTLGQGPEFLTYFQNEAQLEKSRLLSDRFSAERPKGSFSTLEIQRTEQGDSAMYLCASTGLDNEQFFGPGTRLTVL.

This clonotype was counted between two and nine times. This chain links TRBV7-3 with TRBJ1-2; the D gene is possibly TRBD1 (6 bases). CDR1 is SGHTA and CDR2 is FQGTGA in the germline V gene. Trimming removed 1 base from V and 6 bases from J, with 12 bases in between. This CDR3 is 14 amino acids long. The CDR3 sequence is CASSLIAGENGYTF. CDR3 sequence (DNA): TGTGCCAGCAGCTTAATAGCAGGGGAAAATGGCTACACCTTC.

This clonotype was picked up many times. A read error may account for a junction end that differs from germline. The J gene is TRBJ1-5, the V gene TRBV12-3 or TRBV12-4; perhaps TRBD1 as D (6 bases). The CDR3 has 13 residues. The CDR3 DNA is TGCGCCAGCAGCTTGACAGGTAGTCAGCCCCAGCATTTT. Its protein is CASSLTGSQPQHF.

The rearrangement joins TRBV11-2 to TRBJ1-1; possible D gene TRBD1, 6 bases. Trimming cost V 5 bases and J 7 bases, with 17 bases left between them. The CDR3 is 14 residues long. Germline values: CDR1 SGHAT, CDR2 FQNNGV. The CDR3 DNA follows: TGTGCCAGCAGCACCCGGCGGGGGGCGGGTGAAGCTTTCTTT. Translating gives CASSTRRGAGEAFF.

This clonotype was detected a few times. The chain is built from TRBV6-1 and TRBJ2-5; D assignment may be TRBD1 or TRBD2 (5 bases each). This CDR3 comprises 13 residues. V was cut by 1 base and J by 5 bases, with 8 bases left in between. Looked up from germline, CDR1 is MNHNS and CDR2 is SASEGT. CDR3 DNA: TGTGCCAGCAGTGAAGACAGGAGGGAGACCCAGTACTTC. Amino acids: CASSEDRRETQYF.

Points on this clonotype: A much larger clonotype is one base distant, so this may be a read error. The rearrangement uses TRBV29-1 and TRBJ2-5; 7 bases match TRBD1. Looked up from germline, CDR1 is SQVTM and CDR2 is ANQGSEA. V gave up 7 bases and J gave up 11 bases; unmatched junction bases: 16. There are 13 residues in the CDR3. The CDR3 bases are TGCAGCGGGGGGACAGCCACATACAATGAGCAGTACTTC. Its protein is CSGGTATYNEQYF.

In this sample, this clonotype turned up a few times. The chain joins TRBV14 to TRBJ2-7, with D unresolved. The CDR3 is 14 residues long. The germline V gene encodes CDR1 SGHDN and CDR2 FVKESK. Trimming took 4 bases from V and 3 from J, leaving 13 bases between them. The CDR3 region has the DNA TGTGCCAGCAGCCCCCTCGACGTGGGCTACGAGCAGTACTTC. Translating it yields CASSPLDVGYEQYF.

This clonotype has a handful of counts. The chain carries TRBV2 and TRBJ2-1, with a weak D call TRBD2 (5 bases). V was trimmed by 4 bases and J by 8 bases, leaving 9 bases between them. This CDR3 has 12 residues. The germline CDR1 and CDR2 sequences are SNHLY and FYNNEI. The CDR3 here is CASSGEGHEQFF. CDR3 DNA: TGTGCCAGCAGTGGCGAGGGCCATGAGCAGTTCTTC.

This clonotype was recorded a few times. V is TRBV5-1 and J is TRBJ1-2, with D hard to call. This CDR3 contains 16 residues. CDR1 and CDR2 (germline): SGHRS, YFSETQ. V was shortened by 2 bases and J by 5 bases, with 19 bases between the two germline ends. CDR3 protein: CASSLEPSPKVYGYTF. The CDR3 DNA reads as TGCGCCAGCAGCTTAGAGCCAAGCCCGAAAGTATATGGCTACACCTTC. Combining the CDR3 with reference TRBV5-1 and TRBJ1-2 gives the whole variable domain KAGVTQTPRYLIKTRGQQVTLSCSPISGHRSVSWYQQTPGQGLQFLFEYFSETQRNKGNFPGRFSGRQFSNSRSEMNVSTLELGDSALYLCASSLEPSPKVYGYTFGSGTRLTVV.

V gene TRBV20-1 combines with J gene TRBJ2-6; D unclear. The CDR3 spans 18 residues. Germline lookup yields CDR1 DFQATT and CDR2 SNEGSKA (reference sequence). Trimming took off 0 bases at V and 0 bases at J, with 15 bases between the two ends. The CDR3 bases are TGCAGTGCTAGAGATTATCGATTCGAAGGCTCTGGGGCCAACGTCCTGACTTTC. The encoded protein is CSARDYRFEGSGANVLTF.

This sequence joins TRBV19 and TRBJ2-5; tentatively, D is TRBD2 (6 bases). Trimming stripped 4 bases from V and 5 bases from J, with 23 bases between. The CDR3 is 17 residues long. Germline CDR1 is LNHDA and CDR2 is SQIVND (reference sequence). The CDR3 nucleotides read TGTGCCAGTAGTAAAGCCCTCGGAGGGCGGTCAGGGGAGACCCAGTACTTC. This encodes CASSKALGGRSGETQYF.

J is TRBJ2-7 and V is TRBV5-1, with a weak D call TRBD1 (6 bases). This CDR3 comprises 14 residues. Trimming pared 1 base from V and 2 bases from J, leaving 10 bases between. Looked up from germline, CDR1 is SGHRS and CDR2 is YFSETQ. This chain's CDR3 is CASSLTGNAYEQYF. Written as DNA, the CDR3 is TGCGCCAGCAGCTTGACAGGGAATGCCTACGAGCAGTACTTC.

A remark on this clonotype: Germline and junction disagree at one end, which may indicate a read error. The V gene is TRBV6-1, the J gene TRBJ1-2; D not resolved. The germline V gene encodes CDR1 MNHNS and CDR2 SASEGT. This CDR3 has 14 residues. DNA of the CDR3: TGTGCCAGCAGTGAAGCCAAGCCTCGATATGGCTACGCCTTC. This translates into CASSEAKPRYGYAF.

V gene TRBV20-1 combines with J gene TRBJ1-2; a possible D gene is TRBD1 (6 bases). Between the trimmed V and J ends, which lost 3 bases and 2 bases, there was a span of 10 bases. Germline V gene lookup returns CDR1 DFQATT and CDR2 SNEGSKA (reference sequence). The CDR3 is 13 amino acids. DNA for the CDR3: TGCAGTGCTAGTGCCAGGGGAAACTATGGCTACACCTTC. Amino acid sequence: CSASARGNYGYTF.

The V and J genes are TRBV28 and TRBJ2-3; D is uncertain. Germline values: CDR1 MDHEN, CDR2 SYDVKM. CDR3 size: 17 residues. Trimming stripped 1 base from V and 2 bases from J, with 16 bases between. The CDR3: CASSLSFIRSNTDTQYF. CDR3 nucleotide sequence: TGTGCCAGCAGTTTATCTTTCATCCGCTCCAACACAGATACGCAGTATTTT.

The CDR3 region is CASRHGQGGETQYF. The CDR3 DNA reads TGTGCCAGCAGACATGGACAGGGAGGGGAGACCCAGTACTTC. The V call is TRBV28, the J call TRBJ2-5, with D tentatively TRBD1 (8 bases). Germline lookup yields CDR1 MDHEN and CDR2 SYDVKM. The V and J ends lost 6 bases and 5 bases respectively, with 16 bases between them. The CDR3 sequence is 14 residues long.

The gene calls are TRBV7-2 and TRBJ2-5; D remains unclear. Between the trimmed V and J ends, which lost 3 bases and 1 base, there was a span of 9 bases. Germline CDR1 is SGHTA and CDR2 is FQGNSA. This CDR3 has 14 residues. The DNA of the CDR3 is TGTGCCAGCAGCTTTGTTAGCAGCCAAGAGACCCAGTACTTC. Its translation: CASSFVSSQETQYF.

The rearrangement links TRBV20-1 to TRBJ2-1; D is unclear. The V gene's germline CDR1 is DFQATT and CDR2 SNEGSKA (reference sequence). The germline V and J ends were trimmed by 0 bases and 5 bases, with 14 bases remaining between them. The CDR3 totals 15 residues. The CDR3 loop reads CSARDLGLTNNEQFF. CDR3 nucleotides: TGCAGTGCTAGAGATCTTGGCCTAACCAACAATGAGCAGTTCTTC.